This T cell receptor (beta chain) came from a study of PD-1 blockade in mismatch repair-deficient tumors. Study background: Patients had around 12 mismatch repair-deficient cancer types, all previously treated and progressing.

Here immunoSEQ multiplex PCR was the method, and the copy in TCRdb shows in-frame clones only, minus some. The table includes about 19,000 clones, approximately 80% detected once. This clone was seen only a few times. CDR3 size: 14 residues. Between the trimmed V and J ends, which lost 4 bases and 5 bases, there was a span of 14 bases. Germline V gene data show CDR1 as SGHDN and CDR2 as FVKESK. The TCR-sequenced patients were a few responders to pembrolizumab. J is TRBJ2-5 and V is TRBV14; D is unresolved. Sequencing was performed on PBMCs, taken 52 weeks after starting pembrolizumab. The sequence was obtained from an adult with mismatch repair-deficient cancer. The DNA for the CDR3 is TGTGCCAGCAGCCGGATGGCAGGTACCGAGACCCAGTACTTC. Its protein is CASSRMAGTETQYF. The whole variable domain, remainder taken from reference TRBV14 and TRBJ2-5, is EAGVTQFPSHSVIEKGQTVTLRCDPISGHDNLYWYRRVMGKEIKFLLHFVKESKQDESGMPNNRFLAERTGGTYSTLKVQPAELEDSGVYFCASSRMAGTETQYFGPGTRLLVL.